This T cell receptor (beta chain) comes out of a study of vaccination effects on CD4 cells after COVID-19 (dated by TCRdb to between 2021 and 2024). About the full investigation: Participants received two doses of either the BNT162b2 or the mRNA-1273 mRNA SARS-CoV-2 vaccine. SARS-CoV-2 spike-specific CD4+ TCR repertoires were compared before and after mRNA vaccination in COVID-19 convalescent patients and in infection-naive vaccine recipients. Altogether, roughly 10 COVID-19 convalescent patients and several SARS-CoV-2-naive healthy vaccine recipients made up the full study. Cultures from other donors in the study were sequenced using the Oncomine TCR Beta short-read assay on an Illumina iSeq 100. Overall study results and their limits: In healthy vaccine recipients, vaccine-induced clones were almost all SARS-CoV-2 mono-reactive, with only 1 of 255 being cross-reactive with common cold coronaviruses. The study was limited by a small number of convalescent patients, and early post-infection timepoints were lacking. Both infection-induced and vaccine-induced clones contracted markedly at late post-vaccination timepoints, which is consistent with waning T cell responses.

The ViraFEST assay stimulated PBMC with viral peptide pools and then used TCR sequencing to identify antigen-specific CD4+ T cell clonotypes by expansion. After 10 to 11 days of culture, CD4+ T cells were isolated with the EasySep CD4+ T cell isolation kit. None of the healthy vaccine recipients had a prior SARS-CoV-2 infection, which was confirmed by nucleocapsid antibody tests that came back negative both before and after vaccination. Each well held 1.5 million to 2.5 million PBMC cultured in IMDM containing approximately 5% human AB serum, 8.5 to 10 IU/ml IL-2 and gentamicin, along with about 10 ug/ml peptides. Half of the culture medium was replaced with fresh IL-2-containing medium on days 3 and 7. Unless noted otherwise, every peptide stimulation condition was cultured in triplicate wells. PBMC were separated from whole blood using Ficoll-Paque Plus gradient centrifugation and were then either cryopreserved at -140C or used fresh. The overlapping peptide pools covered the spike proteins of SARS-CoV-2 and of the common cold coronaviruses HCoV-NL63, HCoV-OC43 and HCoV-229E. The QIAamp micro DNA kit was used to extract genomic DNA from the cultured CD4+ T cells.

Receptors were amplified or captured by the immunoSEQ multiplex PCR assay. TCR beta CDR3 sequencing was performed on DNA from the cultured, isolated CD4+ T cells. The study's own analysis went as follows. Non-productive TCR sequences were discarded, and reads were trimmed to the CDR3 region, with only CDR3s of 7 or more amino acids retained. The MANAFEST web app was used to pick out antigen-specific clonotypes by comparing their expansion in peptide wells with that in reference cultures. Positive clones required FDR<0.05 expansion versus reference and all other wells, odds ratio above 5, and frequency above 0.1% in two replicate wells. Clonotypes significantly expanded in SARS-CoV-2 spike wells and in at least one common cold coronavirus spike condition were defined as cross-reactive. Levenshtein distance calculated with the stringdist R package was used to assess CDR3 similarity, and unrooted trees were constructed with ape in R 3.6.1. TCRdb stores this immuneACCESS table with in-frame sequences only. Part of the clones is absent; in the studies checked, under half of the shortfall reflects unresolved V genes, and no reason is known for the rest. V, J and clone size are taken as reported in that table, and D and trimming were inferred from the DNA itself. In this sample the table shows under 75,000 clones, about four fifths of which occur a single time. Over 9% of the sample rests with the top ten.

Regarding this clone: Its binding antigen is unknown. The input lacks base qualities; no much larger clone sits a single base away.

Based on the germline V gene (reference sequence), the CDR1 and CDR2 sequences are LNHDA and SQIVND. V is shortened by 4 bases, J by 7 bases, and the region joining them spans 16 bases. The CDR3, from cysteine to phenylalanine, totals 15 residues. The kept DNA is CDR3 alone, 45 bases in frame from the first base. The V and J segments used are TRBV19 and TRBJ1-4; the D gene lacks a confident call. This specimen was CD4+ T cells from PBMCs cultured with SARS-CoV-2 spike peptides, taken before COVID-19 vaccination. Taken with the paper, the label for cell subset or site translates to: SARS-CoV-2 spike overlapping peptide pool stimulation. The clonotype was recovered from a human donor who received a COVID-19 vaccine. The nucleotide sequence is TGTGCCAGTAGTACCCTCAATGATTTCGGTGAAAAACTGTTTTTT. This codes for CASSTLNDFGEKLFF.